The rows below give T cell receptor beta chains drawn from one sample of a study of cytomegalovirus exposure and HLA in healthy donors. Data came from immunoSEQ multiplex PCR; TCRdb stores just in-frame clones and leaves some out. The sample includes under 200,000 clones, roughly 84% of them seen just once. The sequencing input was PBMCs. The receptors were gathered from a man younger than 40 in good health and CMV-seronegative. Both conserved end residues are part of each CDR3. The order of the fields is clone size, V gene, J gene, D gene, CDR3 protein, CDR3 DNA. A D gene is named only where the DNA matches it firmly. Clone size is not always given. Where it is, it says once, few, many or a class for expanded clones.

>NA|TRBV5-8|TRBJ1-4|TRBD1
CASSLHQGGEKLFF
TGTGCCAGCAGCCTCCACCAGGGGGGTGAAAAACTGTTTTTT
>NA|TRBV2|TRBJ2-1|NA
CASTQSASPTGNEQFF
TGTGCCAGCACCCAGAGCGCTAGCCCGACTGGCAATGAGCAGTTCTTC
>NA|TRBV4-2|TRBJ1-6|TRBD1
CASSPGQDNSPLHF
TGTGCCAGCAGCCCGGGACAGGATAATTCGCCCCTCCACTTT
>once|TRBV12-5|TRBJ2-6|NA
CASGYGVWVSGANVLTF
TGTGCTAGTGGTTACGGGGTTTGGGTTTCTGGGGCCAACGTCCTGACTTTC
>NA|TRBV29-1|TRBJ1-4|TRBD1
CSVYVFPDRGRKATNEKLFF
TGCAGCGTTTATGTTTTCCCGGACAGGGGCCGGAAAGCAACTAATGAAAAACTGTTTTTT
>NA|TRBV25-1|TRBJ1-1|NA
CASTGDTEAFF
TGTGCCAGCACAGGGGACACTGAAGCTTTCTTT
>few|TRBV4-2|TRBJ2-7|TRBD1
CASSQEGTGGSYEQYF
TGTGCCAGCAGCCAGGAAGGGACAGGGGGCTCCTACGAGCAGTACTTC
>NA|TRBV6-6|TRBJ2-1|TRBD1
CASSYSGQIYNEQFF
TGTGCCAGCAGTTACTCGGGACAGATCTACAATGAGCAGTTCTTC
>NA|TRBV5-1|TRBJ2-7|NA
CASSLDRLYEQYF
TGCGCCAGCAGCTTGGACAGGCTCTACGAGCAGTACTTC
>NA|TRBV19|TRBJ2-1|NA
CASTLTGGYEQFF
TGTGCCAGTACCCTGACTGGGGGCTATGAGCAGTTCTTC
>NA|TRBV27|TRBJ2-7|TRBD1
CASSQGQAYEQYF
TGTGCCAGCAGTCAAGGACAGGCCTACGAGCAGTACTTC
>NA|TRBV19|TRBJ1-1|NA
CASSIGSAGVLNTEAFF
TGTGCCAGTAGTATAGGGAGCGCCGGGGTCCTGAACACTGAAGCTTTCTTT
>once|TRBV5-4|TRBJ2-4|TRBD2
CASSWTSGSKNIQYF
TGTGCCAGCAGCTGGACTAGCGGTTCCAAAAACATTCAGTACTTC
>NA|TRBV30|TRBJ1-2|TRBD1
CAWSPGQGHGYTF
TGTGCCTGGAGTCCGGGACAGGGCCATGGCTACACCTTC
>NA|TRBV19|TRBJ2-1|TRBD2
CASSIWGLAGVEGQFF
TGTGCCAGTAGTATATGGGGACTAGCGGGAGTGGAGGGGCAGTTCTTC
>NA|TRBV7-9|TRBJ1-2|NA
CASSRNSAGGYGYTF
TGTGCCAGCAGCCGAAATTCGGCGGGGGGCTATGGCTACACCTTC
>NA|TRBV14|TRBJ2-7|TRBD2
CASSQGFSGPYEQYF
TGTGCCAGCAGCCAAGGATTTAGCGGGCCTTACGAGCAGTACTTC